A single sample is the source of the 22 T cell receptor beta chains below, sequenced in a study of cytomegalovirus exposure and HLA in healthy donors. The PCR employed 60 Vbeta primers together with 13 Jbeta primers. Assay: immunoSEQ multiplex PCR; the TCRdb copy retains only in-frame clones and omits some. The sample yields about 160,000 clones, 65% to 90% seen once. The sequencing sample was made of PBMCs. Receptor source: a man in his fifties or sixties in good health and CMV-seropositive.

V and J are TRBV6-5 and TRBJ2-7; 7 bases map to TRBD1. V dropped 5 bases and J dropped 0; count of bases not matched to a gene: 4. The CDR3 sequence is 14 residues long. CDR1 and CDR2 (germline): MNHEY, SVGAGI. The CDR3 is CASSRDRISYEQYF. The DNA for the CDR3 is TGTGCCAGCAGTCGGGACAGAATCTCCTACGAGCAGTACTTC.

V usage is TRBV25-1 and J usage is TRBJ2-1, with 9 bases lining up with TRBD1. V shed 4 bases, J shed 4 bases, and the junction held 8 bases outside the gene matches. CDR3 length: 16 residues. CDR1 and CDR2 (germline): MGHDK, SYGVNS. The CDR3 DNA sequence: TGTGCCAGCAGTGCCACCGGGACAGGGATATACAATGAGCAGTTCTTC. Protein product: CASSATGTGIYNEQFF.

The sample holds a few counts of this clone. The chain links TRBV29-1 to TRBJ1-2; 8 positions agree with TRBD1. The CDR3 is 14 amino acids. V was pared by 2 bases and J by 6 bases, with 8 bases of the junction left unmatched. Germline-derived CDR1 and CDR2 are SQVTM and ANQGSEA. In nucleotides, the CDR3 is TGCAGCGTTGAAAAACAGGGGGTGGATAATGGCTACACCTTC. Protein product: CSVEKQGVDNGYTF.

The J gene is TRBJ2-4, the V gene TRBV29-1; a weak D match, TRBD1 (6 bases). Trimming took off 0 bases at V and 6 bases at J, with 6 bases between the two ends. The V gene's germline CDR1 is SQVTM and CDR2 ANQGSEA. The CDR3 has 12 amino acids. CDR3 in amino acids: CSVEEGANIQYF. DNA of the CDR3: TGCAGCGTTGAAGAGGGGGCAAACATTCAGTACTTC.

The V call is TRBV19, the J call TRBJ1-5; tentative D call: TRBD1 (6 bases). This CDR3 has 16 residues. V was shortened by 7 bases and J by 0 bases, with 16 bases between the two germline ends. CDR1 is LNHDA, CDR2 SQIVND, per germline (reference sequence). CDR3 protein: CASIPGHSSSNQPQHF. The CDR3, as DNA: TGTGCCAGTATCCCGGGACACTCGTCTAGCAATCAGCCCCAGCATTTT.

The gene calls are TRBV2 and TRBJ2-1; 12 nucleotides match TRBD2. This CDR3 contains 19 residues. Germline trimming cut 4 bases from V and 0 bases from J; bases unmatched to any gene: 10. The germline V gene encodes CDR1 SNHLY and CDR2 FYNNEI. CDR3 nucleotide sequence: TGTGCCAGCAGTGGACCTCTAGCGGGGGGGGTTCACTCCTACAATGAGCAGTTCTTC. Translating it yields CASSGPLAGGVHSYNEQFF.

The chain has TRBV9 and TRBJ2-5; D not certain. The CDR3 extends over 14 amino acids. Germline V gene data show CDR1 as SGDLS and CDR2 as YYNGEE. The V gene lost 0 bases and the J gene lost 1 base, with 7 bases spanning the gap. CDR3 residues: CASSVGLAQETQYF. CDR3 coding DNA: TGTGCCAGCAGCGTAGGACTTGCCCAAGAGACCCAGTACTTC.

A single count supports this clone. This chain connects TRBV15 to TRBJ2-5; the D gene is possibly TRBD2 (5 bases). Germline CDR1 is LNHNV and CDR2 is YYDKDF (reference sequence). V was pared by 1 base and J by 7 bases, with 10 bases between. This CDR3 contains 13 residues. The CDR3 coding sequence is TGTGCCACCAGCAGAGCCCCGGACTGGACCCAGTACTTC. It yields the protein CATSRAPDWTQYF.

The chain employs TRBV4-1 and TRBJ1-2; TRBD1 aligns across 8 bases. This CDR3 has 14 residues. CDR1 MGHRA and CDR2 YSYEKL come from the germline V gene. J was trimmed by 3 bases and V by 3 bases; bases with no gene match: 3. The CDR3 sequence: CASSHTGGDYGYTF. Here the CDR3 DNA reads TGCGCCAGCAGCCATACAGGGGGGGACTATGGCTACACCTTC.

This chain joins TRBV19 and TRBJ2-4, with D tentatively TRBD1 (6 bases). CDR1 and CDR2 from the germline V gene are LNHDA and SQIVND (reference sequence). V lost 1 base to trimming and J lost 6 bases, with 10 bases between them. The CDR3 totals 14 residues. CDR3 in DNA: TGTGCCAGTAGTATAGTGGCGGACAGAAACATTCAGTACTTC. The encoded protein is CASSIVADRNIQYF.

In its sample, this clone was seen once. The chain carries TRBV19 and TRBJ1-1; 11 bases line up with TRBD1. Germline-derived CDR1 and CDR2 are LNHDA and SQIVND (reference sequence). V dropped 4 bases and J dropped 4; count of bases not matched to a gene: 5. CDR3 size: 15 residues. The CDR3 loop reads CASSKRTGGPTEAFF. CDR3 nucleotides: TGTGCCAGTAGTAAACGGACAGGGGGCCCCACTGAAGCTTTCTTT.

The chain combines TRBV5-6 with TRBJ1-2; D is perhaps TRBD1 (6 bases). Germline CDR1 is SGHDT and CDR2 is YYEEEE. The CDR3 loop spans 15 amino acids. Trimming took off 4 bases at V and 8 bases at J, with 21 bases between the two ends. DNA for the CDR3: TGTGCCAGCAGCCGGGGGGCGAACTCAGGGATAGGCTACACCTTC. This translates into CASSRGANSGIGYTF.

V gene TRBV5-4 combines with J gene TRBJ2-3; 8 bases fit TRBD2. J gave up 0 bases and V 4 bases, and 13 bases lay outside the gene matches. Germline V gene data show CDR1 as SGHNT and CDR2 as YYREEE (reference sequence). This CDR3 is 18 amino acids long. The CDR3 region has the DNA TGTGCCAGCAGCCGCCCCGAGGCAGCGGGGGTTAGCACAGATACGCAGTATTTT. This encodes CASSRPEAAGVSTDTQYF.

This clone was counted a few times. The V and J genes are TRBV11-3 and TRBJ1-2; no definite D call. The V end was cut by 4 bases, the J end by 6 bases, with 9 bases between. This CDR3 region has 12 residues. Germline values: CDR1 SGHNT, CDR2 YENEEA. The CDR3 sequence is CASSSRRDGYTF. As DNA, the CDR3 is TGTGCCAGCAGCTCGCGGCGGGATGGCTACACCTTC. Full variable domain (remainder filled in from reference TRBV11-3 and TRBJ1-2): EAGVVQSPRYKIIEKKQPVAFWCNPISGHNTLYWYLQNLGQGPELLIRYENEEAVDDSQLPKDRFSAERLKGVDSTLKIQPAELGDSAVYLCASSSRRDGYTFGSGTRLTVV.

J is TRBJ1-1 and V is TRBV5-1; D is unresolved. The length of the CDR3 is 11 residues. CDR1 is SGHRS and CDR2 is YFSETQ in the germline V gene. Trimming took 7 bases from V and 0 from J, leaving 4 bases between them. The CDR3 coding sequence is TGCGCCAGCCGGGTGAACACTGAAGCTTTCTTT. It translates to CASRVNTEAFF.

The chain employs TRBV6-6 and TRBJ2-2, with 7 bases matching TRBD2. J gave up 5 bases and V 5 bases, and 8 bases lay outside the gene matches. This CDR3 has 15 amino acids. Germline assignment: CDR1 MNHNY and CDR2 SVGAGI (reference sequence). The CDR3 loop is CASSPFGGGTGELFF. CDR3 DNA: TGTGCCAGCAGTCCCTTTGGCGGGGGAACCGGGGAGCTGTTTTTT.

The V call is TRBV9, the J call TRBJ2-2; 13 positions agree with TRBD2. Per the germline V gene, CDR1 is SGDLS and CDR2 is YYNGEE. The CDR3 runs to 15 residues. V lost 7 bases, J lost 7 bases, and 7 bases stayed unmatched. CDR3 bases: TGTGCCAGCGGAGGGACTAGCGGGGTCAGCGGGGAGCTGTTTTTT. It encodes CASGGTSGVSGELFF.

This clone was found a few times. This chain connects TRBV5-1 to TRBJ2-6, with 7 bases lining up with TRBD2. This CDR3 is built from 14 residues. The trim removed 7 bases at V and 1 base at J, leaving 2 bases unmatched. Germline lookup yields CDR1 SGHRS and CDR2 YFSETQ. The CDR3 spells CASGGGSGANVLTF. The CDR3 DNA is TGCGCCAGCGGGGGGGGGTCTGGGGCCAACGTCCTGACTTTC.

On this clone itself: With a much larger clone just one base away, this may be a read error. The rearrangement joins TRBV7-9 to TRBJ1-5; 7 nucleotides line up with TRBD1. V shed 5 bases, J shed 6 bases, and the junction held 4 bases outside the gene matches. There are 13 residues in the CDR3. Looked up from germline, CDR1 is SEHNR and CDR2 is FQNEAQ (reference sequence). CDR3 in amino acids: CASSKGGGQPQHF. The CDR3 DNA sequence: TGTGCCAGCAGCAAAGGGGGCGGTCAGCCCCAGCATTTT.

The rearrangement joins TRBV7-9 to TRBJ1-2, with unresolved D. The germline V gene encodes CDR1 SEHNR and CDR2 FQNEAQ (reference sequence). Trimming shortened V by 3 bases and J by 11 bases, and 13 bases separated the two germline ends. This CDR3 region has 12 residues. The CDR3 region is CASSFMESVYTF. The CDR3 nucleotides are TGTGCCAGCAGCTTCATGGAGTCTGTTTACACCTTC.

This clone was detected once. The CDR3 DNA reads TGCGCCAGCAGCTTGGCGGGGAGGGAAGAGACCCAGTACTTC. This encodes CASSLAGREETQYF. The chain employs TRBV5-1 and TRBJ2-5, with TRBD2 identical over 7 bases. The CDR3 totals 14 residues. Germline loops: CDR1 SGHRS, CDR2 YFSETQ. Trimming removed 0 bases from V and 3 bases from J; junction bases left unmatched: 2.

The rearrangement links TRBV27 to TRBJ1-1, with TRBD1 identical over 7 bases. J was trimmed by 6 bases and V by 2 bases; bases with no gene match: 6. The CDR3 has 14 amino acids. The germline gives CDR1 MNHEY, CDR2 SMNVEV (reference sequence). The CDR3 spells CASSLGRQGAEAFF. In DNA, the CDR3 is TGTGCCAGCAGTTTAGGTAGGCAGGGGGCTGAAGCTTTCTTT.